This entry lists 21 T cell receptor beta chains sequenced from one sample in a study of blood T cells in healthy people across ages. Primers used in a second PCR of roughly 7 to 12 cycles were a sample-barcoded 5' primer and a J-beta primer mix. A single record per CDR3 protein comes from TCRdb applying MiXCR to the 5' RACE reads. The sample holds some 1.4 million distinct CDR3 sequences, roughly 40% seen once. The specimen sequenced was blood. The receptors were gathered from a woman aged 18-29 years in good health.

The rearrangement links TRBV20-1 to TRBJ2-7, with TRBD1 as a possible D gene (6 bases). Between the trimmed V and J ends, which lost 5 bases and 3 bases, there was a span of 17 bases. The germline V gene encodes CDR1 DFQATT and CDR2 SNEGSKA (reference sequence). The CDR3 runs 14 residues. The CDR3 loop is CSAAVGTPNYEQYF. The CDR3 region has the DNA TGCAGTGCTGCCGTTGGGACACCTAACTACGAGCAGTACTTC.

On this clonotype: This may be a read error, as it is one base from a much larger clone. J is TRBJ2-1 and V is TRBV12-3 or TRBV12-4, with D maybe TRBD1 (6 bases). This CDR3 is 13 amino acids long. V was clipped by 6 bases and J by 10 bases, with 16 bases between them. The CDR3 loop reads CASRSVGAYEQFF. CDR3 nucleotide sequence: TGTGCCAGCAGATCTGTGGGGGCCTACGAGCAGTTCTTC.

V and J are TRBV20-1 and TRBJ2-1; TRBD2 aligns across 11 bases. The J call may be wrong; the DNA end is better matched by TRBJ2-7. The V gene's germline CDR1 is DFQATT and CDR2 SNEGSKA (reference sequence). This CDR3 region has 14 residues. The CDR3 sequence is CSARTSGTYNEQYF. In nucleotides, the CDR3 is TGCAGTGCTAGGACTAGCGGGACTTACAATGAGCAGTACTTC.

This clonotype was picked up many times. The gene calls are TRBV4-1 and TRBJ2-1, with D perhaps TRBD2 (6 bases). V lost 5 bases, J lost 6 bases, and 17 bases lay in between. Germline CDR1 reads MGHRA; CDR2 reads YSYEKL. The CDR3 consists of 15 residues. The CDR3 nucleotides are TGCGCCAGCAGCGTCGCGGAGGGAGACTCCAATGAGCAGTTCTTC. Protein sequence: CASSVAEGDSNEQFF.

The chain is built from TRBV11-3 and TRBJ2-1, with 9 bases that match TRBD1. The CDR3 contains 15 residues. The J segment lost 8 bases and the V segment lost 1 base, leaving 6 bases of the junction unmatched. Germline CDR1 and CDR2: SGHNT and YENEEA. This CDR3 reads CASSLGGTGLHEQFF. In DNA form, the CDR3 reads TGTGCCAGCAGCTTAGGGGGGACAGGGCTTCATGAGCAGTTCTTC. Using reference TRBV11-3 and TRBJ2-1 for the parts outside the CDR3, the full variable domain is EAGVVQSPRYKIIEKKQPVAFWCNPISGHNTLYWYLQNLGQGPELLIRYENEEAVDDSQLPKDRFSAERLKGVDSTLKIQPAELGDSAVYLCASSLGGTGLHEQFFGPGTRLTVL.

This clonotype was seen a handful of times. This chain's CDR3 is CASSQGPGVEETQYF. In nucleotides, the CDR3 is TGTGCCAGCAGCCAAGGTCCAGGGGTGGAGGAGACCCAGTACTTC. The genes are TRBV3-1 and TRBJ2-7; D possibly corresponds to TRBD1 (6 bases). The J call is uncertain, as TRBJ2-5 better fits the DNA end. CDR1 and CDR2 from the germline V gene are LGHDT and YNNKEL (reference sequence). This CDR3 is 15 amino acids long.

This sequence joins TRBV9 and TRBJ1-2; TRBD1 matches 9 bases. This CDR3 is built from 15 residues. Germline V CDR1 and CDR2: SGDLS, YYNGEE. V shed 2 bases and J 0 bases; nucleotides not matched to a gene: 2. CDR3 DNA sequence: TGTGCCAGCAGCGTCGGACAGGGGACTAACTATGGCTACACCTTC. This gives the protein CASSVGQGTNYGYTF.

This chain joins TRBV20-1 and TRBJ2-7, with D perhaps matching TRBD1 (5 bases). This CDR3 comprises 12 residues. Trimming pared 6 bases from V and 3 bases from J, leaving 12 bases between. Germline V gene data show CDR1 as DFQATT and CDR2 as SNEGSKA (reference sequence). Here the CDR3 reads CSADDRDYEQYF. In nucleotides, the CDR3 is TGCAGTGCCGATGACAGAGACTACGAGCAGTACTTC.

The V call is TRBV6-5, the J call TRBJ2-3; the match to TRBD2 covers 7 bases. V shed 7 bases, J shed 3 bases, and the junction held 13 bases outside the gene matches. Germline CDR1 reads MNHEY; CDR2 reads SVGAGI. The CDR3 covers 16 residues. The CDR3 DNA sequence: TGTGCCAGCACACCCCGGGGGGACGATAGAACAGATACGCAGTATTTT. Residues: CASTPRGDDRTDTQYF.

The chain has TRBV7-9 and TRBJ2-5; TRBD2 agrees at 8 bases. J gave up 11 bases and V 5 bases, and 16 bases lay outside the gene matches. The CDR3 is made up of 15 amino acids. Looked up from germline, CDR1 is SEHNR and CDR2 is FQNEAQ (reference sequence). CDR3 in amino acids: CASSPSGRDVNEQYF. CDR3 bases: TGTGCCAGCAGCCCAAGCGGGAGAGACGTCAATGAGCAGTACTTC.

The table lists this clonotype with many counts. In DNA form, the CDR3 reads TGTGCCAGCTCGACAGGGATGAACACTGAAGCTTTCTTT. Translation: CASSTGMNTEAFF. V usage is TRBV2 and J usage is TRBJ1-1, with 7 bases identical to TRBD1. Germline lookup yields CDR1 SNHLY and CDR2 FYNNEI. The junction had 3 bases not matched to a gene; V was cut back by 8 bases and J by 0 bases. CDR3 length: 13 residues.

The chain uses TRBV5-1 and TRBJ2-1; TRBD2 aligns across 7 bases. This CDR3 comprises 14 residues. Germline-derived CDR1 and CDR2 are SGHRS and YFSETQ. The V and J ends lost 4 bases and 8 bases, in that order; junction bases with no gene match: 9. The CDR3 region is CASSGRVGSYEQFF. The CDR3 DNA sequence: TGCGCCAGCAGCGGGAGGGTCGGGAGTTATGAGCAGTTCTTC.

This clonotype came up a few times. J is TRBJ2-7 and V is TRBV3-1, with unresolved D. Trimming took 5 bases from V and 0 from J, leaving 11 bases between them. CDR3 length: 14 residues. The germline V gene has CDR1 LGHDT and CDR2 YNNKEL (reference sequence). CDR3 protein: CASSSSSVSYEQYF. In DNA, the CDR3 is TGTGCCAGCAGCTCTAGTTCCGTCTCCTACGAGCAGTACTTC.

This clonotype appeared many times. The genes are TRBV6-1 and TRBJ2-3; either TRBD1 or TRBD2 may supply D (7 bases each). Germline CDR1 reads MNHNS; CDR2 reads SASEGT. The V and J ends lost 1 base and 6 bases respectively, with 17 bases between them. CDR3 size: 16 residues. The CDR3 DNA reads as TGTGCCAGCAGTGAAGGTTGGGAGGGGGCGGGGGATACGCAGTATTTT. It is translated as CASSEGWEGAGDTQYF.

This clonotype was recorded a few times. V usage is TRBV6-1 and J usage is TRBJ2-7; TRBD1 might be the D (5 bases). V was pared by 2 bases and J by 5 bases, with 16 bases between. Germline V CDR1 and CDR2: MNHNS, SASEGT. There are 15 residues in the CDR3. Here the CDR3 DNA reads TGTGCCAGCAGTGAAAGTGACAGTCAATTCCACGAGCAGTACTTC. Residues: CASSESDSQFHEQYF.

The rearrangement links TRBV9 to TRBJ2-3; the D call may be TRBD1 or TRBD2 (6 bases each). The ends were cut back, 0 bases at V and 7 bases at J, with 9 bases in the middle. The CDR3 contains 13 residues. The germline gives CDR1 SGDLS, CDR2 YYNGEE. The DNA for the CDR3 is TGTGCCAGCAGCGTAGAGGGGGGTAATACGCAGTATTTT. Translated: CASSVEGGNTQYF.

The chain recombines TRBV24-1 with TRBJ1-6; D is unclear. CDR1 and CDR2 (germline): KGHDR, SFDVKD. The CDR3 is 13 amino acids. Trimming left V 6 bases short and J 8 bases short, with 10 bases between. In DNA, the CDR3 is TGTGCCACCAGTCGCCTAATAGATTCACCCCTCCACTTT. Encoded protein: CATSRLIDSPLHF.

The chain recombines TRBV11-2 with TRBJ2-5; D perhaps matches TRBD1 (6 bases). Trimming stripped 6 bases from V and 11 bases from J, with 19 bases between. Per the germline V gene, CDR1 is SGHAT and CDR2 is FQNNGV. The CDR3 covers 13 residues. The CDR3, as DNA: TGTGCCAGCAGATCAGGGGATCCCGATGAGCAGTACTTC. Encoded protein: CASRSGDPDEQYF.

DNA for the CDR3: TGTGCCAGCAGCCACCTAGGGCGGCTAGCGGGAGGAGCCCAGTACTTC. Encoded protein: CASSHLGRLAGGAQYF. The V and J genes are TRBV3-1 and TRBJ2-5, with TRBD2 matching over 11 bases. Looked up from germline, CDR1 is LGHDT and CDR2 is YNNKEL (reference sequence). The CDR3 runs to 16 residues. Trimming took 3 bases from V and 9 from J; bases not matched to a gene: 12.

This chain links TRBV20-1 with TRBJ1-2; D is unclear. Germline CDR1 and CDR2: DFQATT and SNEGSKA (reference sequence). This CDR3 spans 15 amino acids. The V end lost 0 bases, the J end lost 3 bases, and 14 bases lay between the germline ends. Written as DNA, the CDR3 is TGCAGTGCTAGAGATACCCAGTCAGCCTACTATGGCTACACCTTC. It translates to CSARDTQSAYYGYTF.

This clonotype was observed many times. The chain combines TRBV30 with TRBJ2-1, with a possible D match to TRBD2 (7 bases). V lost 4 bases and J 7 bases, leaving 17 bases between the germline ends. Germline values: CDR1 GTSNPN, CDR2 SVGIG (reference sequence). The CDR3 has 14 amino acids. The CDR3 loop reads CAWNGEGGKNEQFF. CDR3 bases: TGTGCCTGGAATGGGGAGGGGGGCAAGAATGAGCAGTTCTTC.